This entry describes one T cell receptor (beta chain). Its antigen is undetermined. The authors distributed each subset's genomic DNA evenly over several immunoSEQ plates. Here immunoSEQ multiplex PCR was the method, and the copy in TCRdb shows in-frame clones only, minus some. The table has roughly 2.1 million clones, 85% to 95% seen once. These data come from a study of shared clonotypes between healthy human individuals. About the study: For every donor, three CD4 naive, three CD4 memory, two CD8 naive and one CD8 memory plates were used.

Germline values: CDR1 SNHLY, CDR2 FYNNEI. V lost 1 base to trimming and J lost 3 bases, with 17 bases between them. The CDR3 spans 17 residues. Study-level results: It was the few donors that limited the genetic and exposure-history diversity represented.

Naive CD8 isolation took CD45RO-negative cells positively selected for CCR7 and excluded terminally differentiated effector memory CD45RA+ cells. The chain uses TRBV2 and TRBJ2-3; no reliable D call. The clonotype comes from a man aged 18 to 30 in good health. Some clones in this sample may be carry-over from other donors' samples. Sequencing input: naive CD8+ T cells from PBMCs. Written as DNA, the CDR3 is TGTGCCAGCAGTGAAGAAGGCTACTCACCAGGAACAGATACGCAGTATTTT. Amino acids: CASSEEGYSPGTDTQYF.